This passage covers 14 T cell receptor beta chains from one sample sequenced in a study of blood T cells in healthy people across ages. PCR was performed a second time for roughly 6 to 12 cycles using a sample-barcoded 5' primer and a J-beta primer mix. Via MiXCR, TCRdb re-called the 5' RACE reads, giving one row per CDR3 protein. Here the sample spans fewer than 2,000,000 distinct CDR3 sequences, roughly two fifths being singletons. The sample consisted of blood. The receptors here all came from a human donor in good health.

The chain couples TRBV3-1 to TRBJ1-2, with 9 bases fitting TRBD1. V shed 1 base, J shed 6 bases, and the junction held 6 bases outside the gene matches. The length of the CDR3 is 15 residues. Germline CDR1 LGHDT, CDR2 YNNKEL (reference sequence). CDR3 in amino acids: CASSQGTGGLDGYTF. The CDR3 DNA is TGTGCCAGCAGCCAAGGCACAGGGGGCCTGGATGGCTACACCTTC.

Of note for this clonotype: This may stem from a read error, because a much larger clone lies one nucleotide away. The CDR3 coding sequence is TGTGCCAGCAGTTTATGGGGACAGGGGAACTATGGCTACACCTTC. Its translation: CASSLWGQGNYGYTF. The gene calls are TRBV28 and TRBJ1-2; 10 bases fit TRBD1. In germline, CDR1 is MDHEN, CDR2 SYDVKM. J lost 2 bases, V lost 0 bases, and 0 bases had no gene match. The CDR3 is 15 residues long.

This clonotype was recorded once. The rearrangement joins TRBV5-1 to TRBJ1-1; D is possibly TRBD1 (6 bases). V lost 1 base, J lost 5 bases, and 21 bases lay in between. The length of the CDR3 is 17 residues. CDR1 is SGHRS and CDR2 is YFSETQ in the germline V gene. The CDR3 sequence: CASSLPEGGAPGTEAFF. In nucleotides, the CDR3 is TGCGCCAGCAGCTTGCCCGAAGGGGGGGCGCCGGGAACTGAAGCTTTCTTT. Combining the CDR3 with reference TRBV5-1 and TRBJ1-1 gives the whole variable domain KAGVTQTPRYLIKTRGQQVTLSCSPISGHRSVSWYQQTPGQGLQFLFEYFSETQRNKGNFPGRFSGRQFSNSRSEMNVSTLELGDSALYLCASSLPEGGAPGTEAFFGQGTRLTVV.

This clonotype was seen a handful of times. The rearrangement joins TRBV7-2 to TRBJ2-5, with D perhaps TRBD1 or TRBD2 (5 bases each). The end of the DNA is better explained by TRBJ2-7, so the J call may be wrong. This CDR3 region has 14 residues. The germline V gene encodes CDR1 SGHTA and CDR2 FQGNSA. The CDR3 sequence: CASSPGTWNNEQYF. The CDR3 DNA is TGTGCCAGCAGCCCCGGGACCTGGAACAACGAGCAGTACTTC.

The chain uses TRBV24-1 and TRBJ2-1; TRBD1 is a possible D gene (6 bases). The CDR3 contains 12 residues. Trimming removed 9 bases at V and 6 bases at J, with 11 bases between. Germline CDR1 and CDR2: KGHDR and SFDVKD. CDR3 DNA sequence: TGTGCCACCGGCCAGGGGAGCAATGAGCAGTTCTTC. It is translated as CATGQGSNEQFF.

This clonotype came up a few times. The V and J genes are TRBV20-1 and TRBJ2-5, with 10 bases matching TRBD2. V lost 5 bases, J lost 3 bases, and 3 bases stayed unmatched. This CDR3 region has 13 residues. The germline gives CDR1 DFQATT, CDR2 SNEGSKA (reference sequence). CDR3 nucleotide sequence: TGCAGTGCTGCAACTAGCGGGGAAGAGACCCAGTACTTC. Translated, it gives CSAATSGEETQYF.

V usage is TRBV19 and J usage is TRBJ2-4; 9 nucleotides agree with TRBD1. The last part of the DNA fits TRBJ2-7 better; the J call may be wrong. The CDR3 totals 14 residues. Germline V gene sequence: CDR1 LNHDA, CDR2 SQIVND (reference sequence). Here the CDR3 reads CASSIMDRGYEQYF. CDR3 nucleotide sequence: TGTGCCAGTAGTATCATGGACAGGGGTTACGAGCAGTACTTC.

This chain links TRBV7-2 with TRBJ1-4; the D is unclear. The V gene's germline CDR1 is SGHTA and CDR2 FQGNSA. The CDR3 loop spans 14 amino acids. V lost 1 base and J lost 2, with 5 bases in between. CDR3 sequence reads: CASSLVPTNEKLFF. The CDR3 nucleotides read TGTGCCAGCAGCTTAGTACCGACTAATGAAAAACTGTTTTTT. Drawing the rest from reference TRBV7-2 and TRBJ1-4, the complete variable domain is GAGVSQSPSNKVTEKGKDVELRCDPISGHTALYWYRQSLGQGLEFLIYFQGNSAPDKSGLPSDRFSAERTGGSVSTLTIQRTQQEDSAVYLCASSLVPTNEKLFFGSGTQLSVL.

The chain carries TRBV25-1 and TRBJ1-1; the D is unclear. The germline V gene has CDR1 MGHDK and CDR2 SYGVNS. Trimming stripped 0 bases from V and 2 bases from J, with 10 bases between. CDR3 size: 15 residues. CDR3 nucleotide sequence: TGTGCCAGCAGTGAATATTTTTCGGGAAACACTGAAGCTTTCTTT. The encoded protein is CASSEYFSGNTEAFF.

V and J are TRBV20-1 and TRBJ2-5, with 8 bases matching TRBD1. V was pared by 6 bases and J by 5 bases, with 11 bases of the junction left unmatched. The CDR3 is 14 amino acids. The germline CDR1 and CDR2 sequences are DFQATT and SNEGSKA (reference sequence). The CDR3 is CSAYLGTGSETQYF. DNA for the CDR3: TGCAGTGCCTACCTCGGGACAGGCAGTGAGACCCAGTACTTC.

The chain combines TRBV5-1 with TRBJ2-2, with D possibly matching TRBD2 (5 bases). V was shortened by 4 bases and J by 4 bases, with 8 bases between the two germline ends. The CDR3 totals 13 residues. Germline CDR1 and CDR2: SGHRS and YFSETQ. The CDR3 DNA reads TGCGCCAGCAGCGAGGGAACCACCGGGGAGCTGTTTTTT. It is translated as CASSEGTTGELFF.

As regards this clonotype: A read error may produce the germline difference seen at one junction end. The genes are TRBV6-2 or TRBV6-3 and TRBJ1-2; perhaps TRBD1 as D (5 bases). CDR1 and CDR2 (germline): MNHEY, SVGEGT. This CDR3 region has 13 residues. CDR3 nucleotides: TGTGCCGGCAGGACGGACACCTCATATGGCTACACCTTC. It yields the protein CAGRTDTSYGYTF.

The chain joins TRBV28 to TRBJ2-5, with D possibly called TRBD1 or TRBD2 (5 bases each). The germline V and J ends were trimmed by 6 bases and 4 bases, with 21 bases remaining between them. This CDR3 has 16 residues. CDR1 is MDHEN and CDR2 is SYDVKM in the germline V gene. Written as DNA, the CDR3 is TGTGCCAGCAGCAGCCCGGGACCACAAATGAGAGAGACCCAGTACTTC. Amino acid sequence: CASSSPGPQMRETQYF.

This clonotype was observed a handful of times. The chain has TRBV7-2 and TRBJ2-3; either TRBD1 or TRBD2 may fit D (5 bases each). V dropped 4 bases and J dropped 8 bases, with 16 bases sitting between them. Germline V gene lookup returns CDR1 SGHTA and CDR2 FQGNSA. The CDR3 length is 14 residues. For the CDR3, the DNA is TGTGCCAGCAGCTCGTATAGGGGCAGCGGTACGCAGTATTTT. Protein product: CASSSYRGSGTQYF.